This TCR beta chain derives from a study of T cell changes during pregnancy in multiple sclerosis. Clones were read by immunoSEQ multiplex PCR, and TCRdb kept only the in-frame ones, dropping some. This table has tens of thousands of clones, 86% appearing once. Germline V gene lookup returns CDR1 MNHNS and CDR2 SASEGT. The CDR3 runs to 14 residues. The V gene lost 3 bases and the J gene lost 2 bases, with 8 bases spanning the gap. The chain carries TRBV6-1 and TRBJ1-3, with a weak D call TRBD1 (5 bases). This clonotype was obtained from a female donor in good health, enrolled as a control in a pregnancy study. Sequencing was performed on CD8+ T cells from peripheral blood mononuclear cells, taken in the first trimester of pregnancy. In DNA form, the CDR3 reads TGTGCCAGCAGTGAGGGCAGGGCTGGAAACACCATATATTTT. Its protein product is CASSEGRAGNTIYF.